This TCR beta chain stems from a study of blood T cell repertoires in COVID-19. Data came from immunoSEQ multiplex PCR; TCRdb stores just in-frame clones and leaves some out. The data contain a few hundred thousand clones, about 90% of them singletons. The germline V and J ends were trimmed by 5 bases and 7 bases, with 20 bases remaining between them. CDR1 and CDR2 (germline): MNHEY, SMNVEV (reference sequence). The CDR3 runs to 15 residues. The sample consisted of peripheral blood. The chain has TRBV27 and TRBJ1-1, with D possibly being TRBD1 (6 bases). The sequence came from a woman aged 50 to 65 with COVID-19, enrolled during active disease. CDR3 bases: TGTGCCAGCAGTCATTACAGGGATGGTTGGGGTGAAGCTTTCTTT. Its protein product is CASSHYRDGWGEAFF.